This T cell receptor (beta chain) was profiled in a study of T cells after yellow fever vaccination (dated by TCRdb to about 2019). Background for the entire study: The SMART-Seq v4 Ultra Low Input RNA kit was used to prepare libraries from fractions with low cell numbers. Blood was collected at multiple timepoints before and after primary and secondary immunization, and bulk PBMC replicates and cell subsets were isolated. Bulk TCR alpha and beta repertoires were sequenced longitudinally to track T-cell clones before and after primary and booster YFV17D yellow fever vaccination. The cohort comprised two healthy male donors, one aged 18 to 30 and one aged 30 to 40 years. General conclusions and limits of the study: Computational filtering was needed because FACS-sorted repertoires could contain abundant contaminating clonotypes from the bulk population. The secondary T-cell response was weaker than the primary response but faster, peaking on day 5 instead of day 15. The study included only two donors, which limits how far the findings can be generalized. A small fraction of clonotypes appeared in both the CD4 and CD8 compartments, likely as a result of convergent recombination. After the booster, most clones that had expanded after primary vaccination were detected again (about 97% of CD4 and 88% of CD8), suggesting broad maintenance of memory.

The sample's treatment or condition label, decoded: live attenuated yellow fever vaccine strain. PBMCs were isolated from peripheral blood using a standard Ficoll-Paque protocol. CD4 and CD8 T-cell fractions were isolated with Dynabeads CD4 and CD8 positive selection kits. RNA was extracted with TriZol from bulk PBMCs, CD4 and CD8 fractions, and dextramer-positive and dextramer-negative fractions. This clonotype was detected only a few times. Its antigen has not been determined. No qualities accompany the bases; no much larger clone lies one base away. The reads were generated on an Illumina NovaSeq 6000. TCR cDNA was made using 5'RACE template switching, a step that added a universal primer site and unique molecular identifiers. cDNA synthesis was primed from both the TCR alpha and TCR beta constant segments. Libraries were amplified in two PCR steps, with sample barcodes and sequencing adapters added in the second step. Sequencing of the libraries was done on either Illumina HiSeq 2500 (2x100 bp) or NovaSeq (2x150 bp). On the authors' methods: MIGEC handled demultiplexing of reads and collapsing into UMI consensus sequences, while MiXCR performed V(D)J alignment. Clonotypes responding to the vaccine were identified with edgeR on replicate PBMC samples, with the criteria of FDR below 0.01 and a log2 fold change above 5 up to day 15. Each bulk clonotype was labeled CD4 or CD8 based on which sequenced repertoire, CD4 or CD8, contained the clonotype at higher abundance. TCRdb cleaned the public reads at Q25 with fastp, built clones with MiXCR and kept in-frame beta chains. For every CDR3 protein sequence, its rows merge into one entry that carries the most common genes and DNA. What appears here as the V and J calls and clone size reflects TCRdb's work, not the paper's. For this sample there are 150,000 to 200,000 distinct CDR3 sequences; 9.3% appear just once. The ten biggest clones cover around 35% of the sample.

The germline V gene supplies CDR1 MNHEY and CDR2 SVGEGT. Relative to germline, V is 9 bases shorter and J is 3 bases shorter, with 9 bases between their ends. The CDR3, from cysteine to phenylalanine, totals 12 residues. The entry retains the CDR3 DNA only, 36 bases that are in frame from base 1. This sequence uses TRBV6-2 or TRBV6-3 and TRBJ1-5; matching of 5 bases hints at TRBD1 as the D gene. This receptor was taken from a young man who received the YFV17D yellow fever vaccine. Sequences were derived from CD8+ T cells sorted from PBMCs, sampled 45 days after the yellow fever booster vaccination. Read as DNA, the sequence is TGTGCCAGTGACAGCCTCAATCAGCCCCAGCATTTT. This yields the protein CASDSLNQPQHF.